The clone carrying this TCR beta chain occurred many times. The sample comes from a study of early T cells in non-severe SARS-CoV-2 infection. Study summary: With bulk RNA from unsorted whole blood as input, sequencing yielded unpaired chains.

Separate cDNA molecules each had unique molecular identifiers attached to them. TCRdb recomputed calls from the 5' RACE reads with MiXCR, one row per CDR3 protein. Of about 34,000 distinct CDR3 sequences in the sample, roughly 5% were seen once. Between the trimmed V and J ends, which lost 0 bases and 4 bases, there was a span of 10 bases. Germline V CDR1 and CDR2: LNHNV, YYDKDF (reference sequence). This CDR3 is built from 14 residues. Sequencing input: whole blood. The chain employs TRBV15 and TRBJ2-7; tentative D call: TRBD1 (6 bases). The sequence came from an adult who was a healthcare worker with PCR-confirmed SARS-CoV-2 infection or an uninfected control (not recorded which). The DNA of the CDR3 is TGTGCCACCAGCAGAGATCGGACAGCATACGAGCAGTACTTC. Translated, it gives CATSRDRTAYEQYF.